This T cell receptor beta chain comes out of a study of early T cells in non-severe SARS-CoV-2 infection. Study context: The study sequenced bulk RNA from unsorted whole blood, with chains unpaired.

Study-level findings and limits: Lookups in VDJdb leaned toward anti-spike CD8 responses and missed private and CD4 specificities.

Researchers attached unique molecular identifiers to individual cDNA molecules. TCRdb processed the 5' RACE reads anew with MiXCR; each CDR3 protein has one entry. This sample has some 57,000 distinct CDR3 sequences; 10% to 14% occur once, and the top ten carry 1.5% to 2%. The germline V and J ends were trimmed by 2 bases and 4 bases, with 8 bases remaining between them. This CDR3 has 14 amino acids. The V gene's germline CDR1 is MNHEY and CDR2 SVGEGT. About this clonotype: As yet, its antigen is unknown.

The chain combines TRBV6-2 or TRBV6-3 with TRBJ2-2; D is perhaps TRBD2 (5 bases). The origin of this receptor is an adult who was a healthcare worker with PCR-confirmed SARS-CoV-2 infection or an uninfected control (not recorded which). The sequenced sample was whole blood. The CDR3 bases are TGTGCCAGCAGTTACCCTAGCTCCACCGGGGAGCTGTTTTTT. This gives the protein CASSYPSSTGELFF.